Below, 30 T cell receptor beta chains from the same sample are listed, as sequenced in a study of blood T cell repertoires in COVID-19. Produced via immunoSEQ multiplex PCR; TCRdb's table is partial and in-frame only. The table includes about 48,000 clones, more than 75% detected once. Sequenced material: peripheral blood. The receptors shown here come from a woman between 55 and 75 years old with acute or convalescent COVID-19.

The V call is TRBV5-1, the J call TRBJ1-5, with 7 positions matching TRBD1. The CDR3 extends over 15 amino acids. Per the germline V gene, CDR1 is SGHRS and CDR2 is YFSETQ. Trimming removed 2 bases from V and 3 bases from J; junction bases left unmatched: 5. The CDR3 nucleotides read TGCGCCAGCAGCTTCCAGGGGGGCTCCAATCAGCCCCAGCATTTT. It codes for CASSFQGGSNQPQHF.

There are a few counts of this clone. The sample holds other DNA sequences that translate to the same CDR3. For the CDR3, the DNA is TGTGCTAGTGGTTTGGGTACTAGCGGGGGGCAGGAGACCCAGTACTTC. Residues: CASGLGTSGGQETQYF. This rearrangement joins TRBV12-5 to TRBJ2-5, with TRBD2 matching 12 bases. CDR3 length: 16 residues. Trimming at V came to 1 base and at J to 5 bases, leaving 5 bases not matched to a gene. Germline assignment: CDR1 LGHNT and CDR2 FRNRAP.

The gene calls are TRBV27 and TRBJ1-1; D is uncertain. V was clipped by 8 bases and J by 9 bases, with 19 bases between them. The CDR3 has 13 amino acids. Germline V CDR1 and CDR2: MNHEY, SMNVEV (reference sequence). Here the CDR3 DNA reads TGTGCCAGCTCGCTCATGTTGCGCCATCAAGCTTTCTTT. Translation gives CASSLMLRHQAFF.

The rearrangement links TRBV6-6 to TRBJ1-5, with D possibly being TRBD1 (5 bases). Germline CDR1 reads MNHNY; CDR2 reads SVGAGI (reference sequence). V lost 0 bases and J 1 base, leaving 10 bases between the germline ends. There are 16 residues in the CDR3. The CDR3 nucleotides read TGTGCCAGCAGTTACTCGGGGGGGTCAAGCAATCAGCCCCAGCATTTT. As protein: CASSYSGGSSNQPQHF.

This sequence joins TRBV10-3 and TRBJ2-1; TRBD1 might be the D (6 bases). With 2 bases removed from V and 1 base from J, the gap between germline ends came to 9 bases. The germline CDR1 and CDR2 sequences are ENHRY and SYGVKD. The CDR3 runs to 15 residues. CDR3 coding DNA: TGTGCCATCAGTGAGCCGGGACATTCCTACAATGAGCAGTTCTTC. Protein: CAISEPGHSYNEQFF.

CDR3 in amino acids: CASSPEFGGADEQYF. For the CDR3, the DNA is TGTGCCAGCAGCCCAGAGTTCGGGGGGGCCGACGAGCAGTACTTC. The chain has TRBV11-1 and TRBJ2-7; 8 nucleotides line up with TRBD2. Germline-derived CDR1 and CDR2 are SGHAT and FQDESV (reference sequence). The CDR3 is 15 residues long. With V trimmed by 5 bases and J by 5 bases, 11 bases remained unmatched. Full variable domain (rest looked up from reference TRBV11-1 and TRBJ2-7): EAEVAQSPRYKITEKSQAVAFWCDPISGHATLYWYRQILGQGPELLVQFQDESVVDDSQLPKDRFSAERLKGVDSTLKIQPAELGDSAMYLCASSPEFGGADEQYFGPGTRLTVT.

J is TRBJ2-1 and V is TRBV2, with 7 bases identical to TRBD2. Looked up from germline, CDR1 is SNHLY and CDR2 is FYNNEI. J gave up 9 bases and V 7 bases, and 15 bases lay outside the gene matches. This CDR3 has 15 amino acids. CDR3 protein: CASTGLPAQGSEQFF. Written as DNA, the CDR3 is TGTGCCAGCACGGGACTACCCGCCCAAGGGAGTGAGCAGTTCTTC.

The V gene is TRBV4-3, the J gene TRBJ2-3; 10 nucleotides line up with TRBD2. Germline CDR1 LGHNA, CDR2 YSLEER. V shed 4 bases, J shed 3 bases, and the junction held 7 bases outside the gene matches. The CDR3 loop spans 16 amino acids. The chain's CDR3 is CASSPQAGGLTDTQYF. The DNA of the CDR3 is TGCGCCAGCAGCCCCCAAGCGGGAGGGTTAACAGATACGCAGTATTTT.

The J gene is TRBJ1-1, the V gene TRBV14; no clear D gene. This CDR3 region has 13 residues. V shed 6 bases and J shed 3 bases, with 11 bases lying between them. Germline CDR1 SGHDN, CDR2 FVKESK. The CDR3 nucleotides read TGTGCCAGCAGTCTACAGTCGCACACTGAAGCTTTCTTT. It is translated as CASSLQSHTEAFF.

The chain uses TRBV29-1 and TRBJ2-7, with D possibly being TRBD2 (5 bases). V was shortened by 4 bases and J by 3 bases, with 10 bases between the two germline ends. CDR3 length: 12 residues. Germline-derived CDR1 and CDR2 are SQVTM and ANQGSEA. The CDR3 coding sequence is TGCAGCGTTGGTCCGGGGATCTACGAGCAGTACTTC. As protein: CSVGPGIYEQYF.

This sequence joins TRBV30 and TRBJ1-2; the match to TRBD1 covers 10 bases. Germline values: CDR1 GTSNPN, CDR2 SVGIG (reference sequence). The junction had 3 bases not matched to a gene; V was cut back by 1 base and J by 13 bases. The CDR3 is made up of 11 amino acids. CDR3 DNA sequence: TGTGCCTGGAGTGGCCGGGACAGGGGCACCTTC. Encoded protein: CAWSGRDRGTF.

The gene calls are TRBV19 and TRBJ1-2; 7 positions agree with TRBD1. CDR3 size: 14 residues. Trimming removed 4 bases from V and 5 bases from J; junction bases left unmatched: 7. Germline lookup yields CDR1 LNHDA and CDR2 SQIVND (reference sequence). This chain's CDR3 is CASSRQGVLYGYTF. CDR3 nucleotide sequence: TGTGCCAGTAGTAGGCAGGGGGTCCTTTATGGCTACACCTTC.

The chain carries TRBV19 and TRBJ1-4; 9 bases align to TRBD1. The V and J ends lost 6 bases and 0 bases, in that order; junction bases with no gene match: 8. Germline-derived CDR1 and CDR2 are LNHDA and SQIVND (reference sequence). The CDR3 has 17 amino acids. CDR3 loop: CASRDRGVRATNEKLFF. The CDR3 nucleotides are TGTGCCAGTAGGGACAGGGGAGTACGTGCAACTAATGAAAAACTGTTTTTT.

This clone was counted a single time. V usage is TRBV27 and J usage is TRBJ2-3; 9 bases map to TRBD2. This CDR3 is 15 amino acids long. CDR1 is MNHEY, CDR2 SMNVEV, per germline (reference sequence). After removal of 3 bases from V and 2 bases from J, the junction contained 3 bases not matched to a gene. CDR3 protein: CASSFERGVTDTQYF. The CDR3 DNA is TGTGCCAGCAGTTTTGAGCGGGGGGTCACAGATACGCAGTATTTT.

This rearrangement joins TRBV3-1 (or the pseudogene TRBV3-2) to TRBJ2-5, with 12 nucleotides matching TRBD2. Trimming removed 4 bases from V and 5 bases from J; junction bases left unmatched: 5. This CDR3 contains 15 residues. Germline values: CDR1 LGHDT, CDR2 YNNKEL (reference sequence). The CDR3: CASSLGLAGRETQYF. The CDR3 DNA follows: TGTGCCAGCAGCCTTGGACTAGCGGGGCGGGAGACCCAGTACTTC.

The V call is TRBV12-3 or TRBV12-4, the J call TRBJ2-2; D ambiguous. The CDR3 runs 12 residues. Trimming shortened V by 5 bases and J by 6 bases, and 7 bases separated the two germline ends. For the CDR3, the DNA is TGTGCCAGCAGTCGCGTCCCCGGGGAGCTGTTTTTT. It codes for CASSRVPGELFF.

The genes are TRBV5-1 and TRBJ2-3, with TRBD2 matching 11 bases. Germline lookup yields CDR1 SGHRS and CDR2 YFSETQ. Losses at the gene ends were 1 base for V and 0 bases for J; bases not matched to a gene: 4. The CDR3 has 17 residues. CDR3 sequence: CASSLKLAGGSTDTQYF. Here the CDR3 DNA reads TGCGCCAGCAGCTTGAAGCTAGCGGGGGGTAGCACAGATACGCAGTATTTT.

The chain has TRBV7-9 and TRBJ1-4; D is unresolved. CDR1 SEHNR and CDR2 FQNEAQ come from the germline V gene (reference sequence). Trimming left V 0 bases short and J 17 bases short, with 16 bases between. The CDR3 totals 13 residues. For the CDR3, the DNA is TGTGCCAGCAGCTTAGCGCTTGGGGAGGTTGCTTTTTTT. It is translated as CASSLALGEVAFF.

The chain links TRBV7-8 to TRBJ1-1; possibly TRBD1 for D (5 bases). The V end was cut by 4 bases, the J end by 5 bases, with 17 bases between. The CDR3 loop spans 15 amino acids. Germline V gene data show CDR1 as SGHVS and CDR2 as FQNEAQ. The CDR3 DNA follows: TGTGCCAGCAGCTCCTACGGGCAGGGAGGAACTGAAGCTTTCTTT. Amino acids: CASSSYGQGGTEAFF.

V gene TRBV7-9 combines with J gene TRBJ2-7; D is perhaps TRBD2 (5 bases). This CDR3 region has 12 residues. V was cut by 5 bases and J by 6 bases, with 11 bases left in between. Germline V lookup: CDR1 SEHNR, CDR2 FQNEAQ (reference sequence). The CDR3 reads CASSPESGEQYF. The CDR3 DNA reads as TGTGCCAGCAGCCCTGAGAGCGGCGAGCAGTACTTC.

The chain is built from TRBV2 and TRBJ2-5, with 11 bases that match TRBD1. The CDR3 length is 14 residues. CDR1 is SNHLY and CDR2 is FYNNEI in the germline V gene. Unmatched junction bases numbered 5, after V lost 6 bases and J lost 5 bases. The CDR3 sequence is CASRVDRGRETQYF. The CDR3, as DNA: TGTGCCAGCAGAGTGGACAGGGGGCGCGAGACCCAGTACTTC.

The rearrangement uses TRBV19 and TRBJ2-7; the D gene is possibly TRBD1 (5 bases). The germline gives CDR1 LNHDA, CDR2 SQIVND (reference sequence). Trimming took off 4 bases at V and 0 bases at J, with 13 bases between the two ends. The CDR3 is 15 amino acids. The CDR3 bases are TGTGCCAGTAGTAATACAGGTCATAGCTCCTACGAGCAGTACTTC. Protein sequence: CASSNTGHSSYEQYF.

The rearrangement joins TRBV18 to TRBJ2-5; D is ambiguous. Trimming shortened V by 5 bases and J by 2 bases, and 3 bases separated the two germline ends. The CDR3 length is 11 residues. From germline, CDR1 is KGHSH and CDR2 LQKENI. The CDR3 region has the DNA TGTGCCAGCTCATTACAAGAGACCCAGTACTTC. Residues: CASSLQETQYF.

The gene calls are TRBV29-1 and TRBJ2-2; TRBD2 matches 12 bases. Germline CDR1 is SQVTM and CDR2 is ANQGSEA. Trimming took 7 bases from V and 1 from J; bases not matched to a gene: 10. This CDR3 is 17 amino acids long. CDR3 coding DNA: TGCAGCGGGCAACTAGCGGGAGGACCCAAGAACACCGGGGAGCTGTTTTTT. This translates into CSGQLAGGPKNTGELFF.

The genes are TRBV13 and TRBJ2-1; tentatively, D is TRBD2 (5 bases). Germline lookup yields CDR1 PRHDT and CDR2 FYEKMQ (reference sequence). The CDR3 extends over 13 amino acids. V lost 0 bases and J lost 9, with 9 bases in between. CDR3 nucleotides: TGTGCCAGCAGCTTAGGACTAGATGTTGAGCAGTTCTTC. This translates into CASSLGLDVEQFF. The complete variable domain, with remaining parts taken from reference TRBV13 and TRBJ2-1, reads AAGVIQSPRHLIKEKRETATLKCYPIPRHDTVYWYQQGPGQDPQFLISFYEKMQSDKGSIPDRFSAQQFSDYHSELNMSSLELGDSALYFCASSLGLDVEQFFGPGTRLTVL.

The rearrangement joins TRBV6-5 to TRBJ1-2; D call uncertain. Trimming removed 6 bases from V and 0 bases from J, with 11 bases in between. This CDR3 comprises 14 residues. Per the germline V gene, CDR1 is MNHEY and CDR2 is SVGAGI. The CDR3 nucleotides read TGTGCCAGCAGCCTCACAGAGACTAACTATGGCTACACCTTC. Translating it yields CASSLTETNYGYTF.

CDR3 coding DNA: TGTGCCAGCAGCCTAAGAAGCGGGTACAATGAGCAGTTCTTC. This translates into CASSLRSGYNEQFF. This chain uses TRBV3-1 (or the pseudogene TRBV3-2) with TRBJ2-1; a possible D gene is TRBD2 (6 bases). This CDR3 region has 14 residues. CDR1 and CDR2 from the germline V gene are LGHDT and YNNKEL (reference sequence). Trimming took off 4 bases at V and 4 bases at J, with 11 bases between the two ends.

V usage is TRBV6-4 and J usage is TRBJ2-3, with D tentatively TRBD1 (5 bases). Looked up from germline, CDR1 is MRHNA and CDR2 is SNTAGT. This CDR3 is 15 amino acids long. The V end lost 2 bases, the J end lost 5 bases, and 14 bases lay between the germline ends. Here the CDR3 DNA reads TGTGCCAGCAGTGACAAAGGGGCGAAGAGAGATACGCAGTATTTT. Its protein product is CASSDKGAKRDTQYF.

This clone was seen a single time. The genes are TRBV19 and TRBJ2-2, with D perhaps matching TRBD1 (6 bases). Trimming pared 5 bases from V and 2 bases from J, leaving 12 bases between. CDR1 is LNHDA, CDR2 SQIVND, per germline (reference sequence). The CDR3 is 15 residues long. The CDR3 DNA sequence: TGTGCCAGTAGTCGCTGGACAGATAACACCGGGGAGCTGTTTTTT. Amino acid sequence: CASSRWTDNTGELFF.

The CDR3 region has the DNA TGTGCCAGCAGCTTTGTTTCGGATGAGCAGTTCTTC. It codes for CASSFVSDEQFF. This chain joins TRBV7-9 and TRBJ2-1, with D hard to call. The CDR3 consists of 12 residues. Germline CDR1 and CDR2: SEHNR and FQNEAQ (reference sequence). The ends were cut back, 3 bases at V and 8 bases at J, with 8 bases in the middle.